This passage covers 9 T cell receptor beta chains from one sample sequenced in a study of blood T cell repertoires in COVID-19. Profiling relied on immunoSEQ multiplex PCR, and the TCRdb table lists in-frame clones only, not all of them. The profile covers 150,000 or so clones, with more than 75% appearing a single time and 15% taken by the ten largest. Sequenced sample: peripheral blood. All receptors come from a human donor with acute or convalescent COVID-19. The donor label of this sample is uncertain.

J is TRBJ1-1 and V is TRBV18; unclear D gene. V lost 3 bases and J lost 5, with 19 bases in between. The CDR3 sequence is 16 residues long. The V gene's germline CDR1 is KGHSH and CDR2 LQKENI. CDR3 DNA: TGTGCCAGCTCACCCCAAGGTAGGCCGCGAGGAACTGAAGCTTTCTTT. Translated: CASSPQGRPRGTEAFF.

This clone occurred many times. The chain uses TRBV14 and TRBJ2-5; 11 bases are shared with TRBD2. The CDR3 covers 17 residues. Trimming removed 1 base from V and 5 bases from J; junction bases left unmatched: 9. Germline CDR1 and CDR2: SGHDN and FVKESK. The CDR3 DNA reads TGTGCCAGCAGCCAAGGTCGGGAGACTAGCGGGGTGGAGACCCAGTACTTC. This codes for CASSQGRETSGVETQYF.

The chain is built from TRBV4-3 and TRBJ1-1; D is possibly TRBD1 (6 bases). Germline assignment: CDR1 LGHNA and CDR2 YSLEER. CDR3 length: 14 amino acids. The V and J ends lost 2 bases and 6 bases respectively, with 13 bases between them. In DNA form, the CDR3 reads TGCGCCAGCAGCCAACGTACAGGGAGAGCTGAAGCTTTCTTT. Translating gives CASSQRTGRAEAFF.

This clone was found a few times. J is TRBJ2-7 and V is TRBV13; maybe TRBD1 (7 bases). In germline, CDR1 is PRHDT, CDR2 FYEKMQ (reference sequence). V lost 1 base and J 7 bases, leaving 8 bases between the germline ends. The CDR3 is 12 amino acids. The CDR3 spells CASSLAGGEQYF. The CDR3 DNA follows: TGTGCCAGCAGCTTAGCAGGGGGGGAGCAGTACTTC.

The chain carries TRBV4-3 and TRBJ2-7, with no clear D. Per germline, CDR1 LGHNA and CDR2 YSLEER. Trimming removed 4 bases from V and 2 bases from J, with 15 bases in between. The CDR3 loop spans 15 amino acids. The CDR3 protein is CASSPSTGATYEQYF. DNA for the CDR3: TGCGCCAGCAGCCCCTCTACGGGTGCAACCTACGAGCAGTACTTC.

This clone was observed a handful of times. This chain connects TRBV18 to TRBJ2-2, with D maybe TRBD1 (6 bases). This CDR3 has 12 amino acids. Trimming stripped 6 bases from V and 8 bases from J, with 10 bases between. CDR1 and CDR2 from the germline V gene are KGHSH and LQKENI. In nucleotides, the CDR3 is TGTGCCAGCTCGCTACAGGGAGGGGAGCTGTTTTTT. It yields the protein CASSLQGGELFF.

In DNA, the CDR3 is TGTGCCTGCCCCTTCCCGGGACTAGGGGGGGGCACAGATACGCAGTATTTT. Translating gives CACPFPGLGGGTDTQYF. The chain couples TRBV30 to TRBJ2-3; 8 bases are a match to TRBD2. This CDR3 has 17 amino acids. J lost 1 base, V lost 6 bases, and 15 bases had no gene match. Germline V lookup: CDR1 GTSNPN, CDR2 SVGIG (reference sequence).

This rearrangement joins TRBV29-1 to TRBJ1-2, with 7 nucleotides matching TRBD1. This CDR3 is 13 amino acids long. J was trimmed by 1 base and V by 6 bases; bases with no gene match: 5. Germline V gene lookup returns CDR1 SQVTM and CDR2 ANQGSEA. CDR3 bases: TGCAGCGTGGGGGACAGACGTAACTATGGCTACACCTTC. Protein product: CSVGDRRNYGYTF.

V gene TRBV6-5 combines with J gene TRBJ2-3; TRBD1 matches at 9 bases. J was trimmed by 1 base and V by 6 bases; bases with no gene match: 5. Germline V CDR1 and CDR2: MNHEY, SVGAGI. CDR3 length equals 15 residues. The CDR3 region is CASSDRGGRTDTQYF. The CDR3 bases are TGTGCCAGCAGCGACAGGGGGGGCCGCACAGATACGCAGTATTTT.